The 17 T cell receptor beta chains in this list originate from one sample, sequenced in a study of blood T cell repertoires in COVID-19. Profiled with immunoSEQ multiplex PCR; TCRdb holds only in-frame clones, not every one. The data contain roughly 280,000 clones, roughly 90% of them singletons. The sample was peripheral blood. The source is a woman aged 25 to 39 with COVID-19, enrolled during active disease.

This sequence joins TRBV18 and TRBJ2-5, with TRBD2 matching over 10 bases. Germline CDR1 is KGHSH and CDR2 is LQKENI. V was clipped by 3 bases and J by 5 bases; unmatched bases: 9. The CDR3 totals 16 residues. CDR3 in DNA: TGTGCCAGCTCACCTGTAGCGGGAGGCTCCGGGGAGACCCAGTACTTC. Its protein is CASSPVAGGSGETQYF.

V usage is TRBV24-1 and J usage is TRBJ2-1, with TRBD1 identical over 8 bases. Germline values: CDR1 KGHDR, CDR2 SFDVKD. The CDR3 extends over 18 amino acids. J was trimmed by 9 bases and V by 4 bases; bases with no gene match: 19. CDR3 nucleotide sequence: TGTGCCACCAGTGACACTAATACCGGGACAGGACCCCGGGGTGAGCAGTTCTTC. This sequence encodes CATSDTNTGTGPRGEQFF.

This clone was found once. The CDR3 DNA reads as TGCGCCAGCAGCTCTCCTGAACTTACAGGGCAGAACACTGAAGCTTTCTTT. Its translation is CASSSPELTGQNTEAFF. V and J are TRBV5-1 and TRBJ1-1, with D maybe TRBD1 (6 bases). The CDR3 spans 17 residues. The germline V and J ends were trimmed by 3 bases and 1 base, with 19 bases remaining between them. Germline loops: CDR1 SGHRS, CDR2 YFSETQ.

This chain connects TRBV7-9 to TRBJ2-7; D is ambiguous. CDR3 length: 13 amino acids. V lost 2 bases, J lost 5 bases, and 10 bases lay in between. Germline values: CDR1 SEHNR, CDR2 FQNEAQ (reference sequence). The DNA for the CDR3 is TGTGCCAGCAGCTTATCAACTCGAGACGAGCAGTACTTC. Its protein is CASSLSTRDEQYF.

This sequence joins TRBV11-3 and TRBJ2-7; TRBD1 might be the D (6 bases). There are 14 residues in the CDR3. Trimming took off 0 bases at V and 4 bases at J, with 10 bases between the two ends. The V gene's germline CDR1 is SGHNT and CDR2 YENEEA. CDR3 nucleotides: TGTGCCAGCAGCTTAGATGGACAGTCTTACGAGCAGTACTTC. Residues: CASSLDGQSYEQYF.

This clone was detected once. The chain couples TRBV10-3 to TRBJ1-2; D remains ambiguous. V dropped 0 bases and J dropped 5 bases, with 16 bases sitting between them. The CDR3 length is 16 residues. CDR1 and CDR2 (germline): ENHRY, SYGVKD. CDR3 nucleotide sequence: TGTGCCATCAGTGAGTCGAGTCAGGTCGTAAGGTATGGCTACACCTTC. Translating gives CAISESSQVVRYGYTF.

The chain combines TRBV13 with TRBJ2-5, with 8 bases that match TRBD1. The CDR3 covers 15 residues. J lost 4 bases, V lost 4 bases, and 8 bases had no gene match. From germline, CDR1 is PRHDT and CDR2 FYEKMQ (reference sequence). The CDR3 protein is CASSSDRGAGETQYF. The CDR3 DNA reads as TGTGCCAGCAGCTCCGACAGGGGCGCGGGAGAGACCCAGTACTTC.

The chain employs TRBV5-5 and TRBJ1-4; TRBD1 agrees at 8 bases. Germline CDR1 is SGHKS and CDR2 is YYEKEE (reference sequence). V lost 3 bases and J lost 6; bases outside the gene matches: 7. There are 15 residues in the CDR3. The CDR3 region is CASSWTGRADEKLFF. The CDR3 DNA sequence: TGTGCCAGCAGCTGGACAGGGAGGGCCGATGAAAAACTGTTTTTT.

The chain links TRBV28 to TRBJ2-7, with 8 bases identical to TRBD1. V was pared by 7 bases and J by 5 bases, with 7 bases of the junction left unmatched. CDR1 is MDHEN and CDR2 is SYDVKM in the germline V gene. The CDR3 loop spans 13 amino acids. This chain's CDR3 is CASKLTGVDEQYF. CDR3 in DNA: TGTGCCAGCAAGCTGACAGGGGTCGACGAGCAGTACTTC. Complete variable domain (other parts from reference TRBV28 and TRBJ2-7): DVKVTQSSRYLVKRTGEKVFLECVQDMDHENMFWYRQDPGLGLRLIYFSYDVKMKEKGDIPEGYSVSREKKERFSLILESASTNQTSMYLCASKLTGVDEQYFGPGTRLTVT.

The chain carries TRBV4-1 and TRBJ1-5; D is uncertain. The V end was cut by 0 bases, the J end by 4 bases, with 16 bases between. This CDR3 has 17 residues. Germline values: CDR1 MGHRA, CDR2 YSYEKL. The CDR3 is CASSQDVRHGGNQPQHF. In DNA form, the CDR3 reads TGCGCCAGCAGCCAAGATGTGAGACATGGAGGGAATCAGCCCCAGCATTTT.

The chain recombines TRBV5-6 with TRBJ2-7; D possibly corresponds to TRBD2 (6 bases). The V gene lost 4 bases and the J gene lost 7 bases, with 18 bases spanning the gap. Germline CDR1 reads SGHDT; CDR2 reads YYEEEE. The CDR3 consists of 14 residues. The CDR3 DNA is TGTGCCAGCAGCACAATAGCGGTCGGGGGTGAGCAGTACTTC. Translating gives CASSTIAVGGEQYF.

V usage is TRBV28 and J usage is TRBJ2-7; 7 bases line up with TRBD1. This CDR3 has 12 residues. CDR1 and CDR2 from the germline V gene are MDHEN and SYDVKM. J gave up 4 bases and V 9 bases, and 6 bases lay outside the gene matches. Here the CDR3 DNA reads TGTGCCAGGTCGGACAGGCAATACGAGCAGTACTTC. Its protein product is CARSDRQYEQYF.

V usage is TRBV5-1 and J usage is TRBJ2-5, with 9 bases that match TRBD1. The trim removed 0 bases at V and 2 bases at J, leaving 5 bases unmatched. The CDR3 is 16 residues long. The germline gives CDR1 SGHRS, CDR2 YFSETQ. CDR3 loop: CASSLGGQGSQETQYF. The DNA for the CDR3 is TGCGCCAGCAGCTTGGGGGGACAGGGTTCGCAAGAGACCCAGTACTTC.

This chain joins TRBV28 and TRBJ2-5; a possible D gene is TRBD1 (6 bases). V was trimmed by 3 bases and J by 7 bases, leaving 18 bases between them. The CDR3 totals 15 residues. Germline V gene data show CDR1 as MDHEN and CDR2 as SYDVKM. CDR3 amino acids: CASSFEGPRGGTQYF. CDR3 coding DNA: TGTGCCAGCAGTTTCGAGGGACCCCGAGGGGGGACCCAGTACTTC.

As regards this clone: The sample holds other DNA sequences that translate to the same CDR3. The rearrangement joins TRBV28 to TRBJ2-1, with 7 bases that match TRBD2. This CDR3 region has 15 residues. J was trimmed by 2 bases and V by 3 bases; bases with no gene match: 4. Germline V gene sequence: CDR1 MDHEN, CDR2 SYDVKM. This CDR3 is CASSLWGGAYNEQFF. CDR3 DNA sequence: TGTGCCAGCAGTTTGTGGGGGGGAGCCTACAATGAGCAGTTCTTC.

The V call is TRBV29-1, the J call TRBJ1-1; D is unresolved. This CDR3 is built from 11 residues. V dropped 4 bases and J dropped 3 bases, with 6 bases sitting between them. Germline loops: CDR1 SQVTM, CDR2 ANQGSEA. CDR3 residues: CSVVRDTEAFF. CDR3 in DNA: TGCAGCGTTGTCCGGGACACTGAAGCTTTCTTT.

This rearrangement joins TRBV7-9 to TRBJ2-5, with TRBD1 matching over 12 bases. The CDR3 loop spans 15 amino acids. The germline gives CDR1 SEHNR, CDR2 FQNEAQ (reference sequence). With 4 bases clipped from V and 5 bases from J, the junction kept 5 bases outside the gene matches. Written as DNA, the CDR3 is TGTGCCAGCAGCTCGGGACAGGGGGCTTGGGAGACCCAGTACTTC. Protein: CASSSGQGAWETQYF.